Following are 26 T cell receptor beta chains from one sample sequenced in a study of blood T cell repertoires in COVID-19. Profiling relied on immunoSEQ multiplex PCR, and the TCRdb table lists in-frame clones only, not all of them. Of some 150,000 clones detected, approximately 83% appear once; the ten largest clones hold around 3.3%. Specimen: peripheral blood. The receptors shown here come from a man between 65 and 85 years old with acute or convalescent COVID-19.

This clone came up a few times. V usage is TRBV3-1 (or the pseudogene TRBV3-2) and J usage is TRBJ2-5, with 7 bases aligning to TRBD2. Trimming at V came to 1 base and at J to 5 bases, leaving 7 bases not matched to a gene. The germline CDR1 and CDR2 sequences are LGHDT and YNNKEL (reference sequence). The CDR3 length is 15 residues. CDR3 residues: CASSQGGGPWETQYF. The DNA of the CDR3 is TGTGCCAGCAGCCAAGGGGGAGGGCCTTGGGAGACCCAGTACTTC.

V is TRBV7-2 and J is TRBJ2-5; perhaps TRBD2 as D (5 bases). Germline CDR1 SGHTA, CDR2 FQGNSA. This CDR3 has 14 residues. Trimming stripped 1 base from V and 5 bases from J, with 11 bases between. CDR3 bases: TGTGCCAGCAGCTTAGATATAGCGTCCGAGACCCAGTACTTC. Amino acid sequence: CASSLDIASETQYF.

The chain links TRBV2 to TRBJ2-5; tentative D call: TRBD2 (5 bases). CDR3 length: 13 residues. Trimming left V 10 bases short and J 4 bases short, with 16 bases between. From germline, CDR1 is SNHLY and CDR2 FYNNEI. The CDR3 protein is CATGVRVRETQYF. The CDR3 nucleotides are TGTGCCACAGGAGTGAGGGTCCGAGAGACCCAGTACTTC.

The chain combines TRBV5-4 with TRBJ2-2; the match to TRBD2 covers 9 bases. CDR3 length: 15 residues. The V and J ends lost 0 bases and 6 bases, in that order; junction bases with no gene match: 3. Germline values: CDR1 SGHNT, CDR2 YYREEE (reference sequence). The CDR3 reads CASSLAAGGPGELFF. CDR3 nucleotides: TGTGCCAGCAGCTTGGCGGCGGGAGGGCCCGGGGAGCTGTTTTTT. Drawing the rest from reference TRBV5-4 and TRBJ2-2, the complete variable domain is ETGVTQSPTHLIKTRGQQVTLRCSSQSGHNTVSWYQQALGQGPQFIFQYYREEENGRGNFPPRFSGLQFPNYSSELNVNALELDDSALYLCASSLAAGGPGELFFGEGSRLTVL.

The chain recombines TRBV25-1 with TRBJ2-1, with D hard to call. The V end was cut by 2 bases, the J end by 4 bases, with 6 bases between. CDR3 size: 13 residues. CDR1 is MGHDK, CDR2 SYGVNS, per germline. CDR3 DNA sequence: TGTGCCAGCAGTGAACCGGTATACAATGAGCAGTTCTTC. Residues: CASSEPVYNEQFF.

The chain has TRBV5-1 and TRBJ1-2; 8 bases line up with TRBD1. The CDR3 totals 15 residues. CDR1 is SGHRS, CDR2 YFSETQ, per germline. V was pared by 3 bases and J by 2 bases, with 6 bases of the junction left unmatched. The CDR3 loop is CASSSGQGANYGYTF. CDR3 in DNA: TGCGCCAGCAGCTCCGGACAGGGTGCCAACTATGGCTACACCTTC.

A single count supports this clone. The chain combines TRBV29-1 with TRBJ1-4; tentative D call: TRBD1 (6 bases). Germline CDR1 SQVTM, CDR2 ANQGSEA. Trimming removed 0 bases from V and 2 bases from J, with 10 bases in between. This CDR3 has 15 residues. The CDR3, as DNA: TGCAGCGTTGAAGATACAGGGTCGACTAATGAAAAACTGTTTTTT. Amino acids: CSVEDTGSTNEKLFF. The whole variable domain, remainder taken from reference TRBV29-1 and TRBJ1-4, is SAVISQKPSRDICQRGTSLTIQCQVDSQVTMMFWYRQQPGQSLTLIATANQGSEATYESGFVIDKFPISRPNLTFSTLTVSNMSPEDSSIYLCSVEDTGSTNEKLFFGSGTQLSVL.

This sequence joins TRBV7-2 and TRBJ2-1; 11 nucleotides line up with TRBD2. Per germline, CDR1 SGHTA and CDR2 FQGNSA. V trimming: 5 bases; J trimming: 5 bases; junction bases outside the gene matches: 5. The CDR3 length is 15 residues. As DNA, the CDR3 is TGTGCCAGCAGCGCAGGACTAGCGGGCCACAATGAGCAGTTCTTC. Amino acids: CASSAGLAGHNEQFF.

CDR3 in amino acids: CASSPLAAENYNEQFF. CDR3 DNA: TGTGCCAGCAGTCCCCTCGCAGCGGAGAACTACAATGAGCAGTTCTTC. J is TRBJ2-1 and V is TRBV6-2 or TRBV6-3; possible D gene TRBD2, 5 bases. The CDR3 extends over 16 amino acids. Germline V gene lookup returns CDR1 MNHEY and CDR2 SVGEGT. V was trimmed by 5 bases and J by 3 bases, leaving 17 bases between them.

The chain carries TRBV7-9 and TRBJ2-7; D call uncertain. CDR1 SEHNR and CDR2 FQNEAQ come from the germline V gene (reference sequence). The CDR3 covers 12 residues. V was cut by 3 bases and J by 4 bases, with 7 bases left in between. The CDR3 DNA reads TGTGCCAGCAGCTTCTCAGGTTACGAGCAGTACTTC. Translated, it gives CASSFSGYEQYF. The variable domain in full, with the rest retrieved from reference TRBV7-9 and TRBJ2-7, is DTGVSQNPRHKITKRGQNVTFRCDPISEHNRLYWYRQTLGQGPEFLTYFQNEAQLEKSRLLSDRFSAERPKGSFSTLEIQRTEQGDSAMYLCASSFSGYEQYFGPGTRLTVT.

J is TRBJ2-7 and V is TRBV27; possibly TRBD1 for D (6 bases). This CDR3 is 15 amino acids long. Germline assignment: CDR1 MNHEY and CDR2 SMNVEV (reference sequence). V lost 3 bases and J 6 bases, leaving 18 bases between the germline ends. The DNA of the CDR3 is TGTGCCAGCAGTTTGTCGGACAGCCTCCTAGGCGAGCAGTACTTC. It specifies CASSLSDSLLGEQYF.

The chain joins TRBV11-2 to TRBJ2-5; 8 nucleotides align to TRBD2. CDR1 is SGHAT and CDR2 is FQNNGV in the germline V gene. V lost 1 base to trimming and J lost 5 bases; unmatched junction nucleotides: 6. The CDR3 spans 15 residues. The CDR3 DNA sequence: TGTGCCAGCAGCTTAGGACTAGCGCCGGGGGAGACCCAGTACTTC. The encoded protein is CASSLGLAPGETQYF.

This clone appeared once. This chain uses TRBV7-9 with TRBJ1-1, with TRBD1 as a possible D gene (6 bases). V was clipped by 5 bases and J by 10 bases, with 26 bases between them. From germline, CDR1 is SEHNR and CDR2 FQNEAQ (reference sequence). This CDR3 is 16 amino acids long. The CDR3 DNA reads as TGTGCCAGCAGCCCGTGGACAGATATGCTACTTTCTGGAGCTTTCTTT. It yields the protein CASSPWTDMLLSGAFF. Complete variable domain (other parts from reference TRBV7-9 and TRBJ1-1): DTGVSQNPRHKITKRGQNVTFRCDPISEHNRLYWYRQTLGQGPEFLTYFQNEAQLEKSRLLSDRFSAERPKGSFSTLEIQRTEQGDSAMYLCASSPWTDMLLSGAFFGQGTRLTVV.

V and J are TRBV7-3 and TRBJ2-6; 8 bases map to TRBD1. V was pared by 4 bases and J by 0 bases, with 8 bases of the junction left unmatched. The germline V gene encodes CDR1 SGHTA and CDR2 FQGTGA. The CDR3 spans 18 residues. The chain's CDR3 is CASSSRTGPASGANVLTF. CDR3 in DNA: TGTGCCAGCAGCTCTAGGACAGGGCCAGCCTCTGGGGCCAACGTCCTGACTTTC.

The V call is TRBV6-5, the J call TRBJ1-6, with 9 positions matching TRBD1. V lost 5 bases and J lost 8; bases outside the gene matches: 7. CDR1 is MNHEY, CDR2 SVGAGI, per germline. The CDR3 is 15 residues long. The CDR3 DNA follows: TGTGCCAGCAGTCCTCGACAGGGGGGGTATTCACCCCTCCACTTT. It specifies CASSPRQGGYSPLHF.

The rearrangement uses TRBV24-1 and TRBJ1-2; the D gene is possibly TRBD1 (6 bases). V was pared by 4 bases and J by 7 bases, with 12 bases between. The germline V gene encodes CDR1 KGHDR and CDR2 SFDVKD. This CDR3 has 13 residues. The CDR3 coding sequence is TGTGCCACCAGTGACCCAGGGGAGACTGGCTACACCTTC. The encoded protein is CATSDPGETGYTF.

The chain recombines TRBV15 with TRBJ2-7; D not certain. In germline, CDR1 is LNHNV, CDR2 YYDKDF (reference sequence). The CDR3 is 13 residues long. Trimming pared 0 bases from V and 7 bases from J, leaving 10 bases between. DNA for the CDR3: TGTGCCACCAGCAGAGATCCCGGTCGGGAGCAGTACTTC. This gives the protein CATSRDPGREQYF. The complete variable domain, with remaining parts taken from reference TRBV15 and TRBJ2-7, reads DAMVIQNPRYQVTQFGKPVTLSCSQTLNHNVMYWYQQKSSQAPKLLFHYYDKDFNNEADTPDNFQSRRPNTSFCFLDIRSPGLGDTAMYLCATSRDPGREQYFGPGTRLTVT.

The chain combines TRBV29-1 with TRBJ1-1; D unresolved. V dropped 3 bases and J dropped 4 bases, with 12 bases sitting between them. Germline CDR1 and CDR2: SQVTM and ANQGSEA. There are 13 residues in the CDR3. The CDR3 sequence is CSVEPEESTEAFF. The CDR3 DNA reads TGCAGCGTTGAGCCCGAGGAGAGCACTGAAGCTTTCTTT.

This clone was counted once. The chain recombines TRBV5-1 with TRBJ2-7, with a tentative D call TRBD2 (5 bases). Germline CDR1 is SGHRS and CDR2 is YFSETQ. V was trimmed by 6 bases and J by 0 bases, leaving 13 bases between them. This CDR3 spans 14 amino acids. CDR3 nucleotides: TGCGCCAGCACTCGCTCCGAGGGCTCCTACGAGCAGTACTTC. This translates into CASTRSEGSYEQYF.

CDR3 amino acids: CASSLVGGTGELFF. CDR3 DNA: TGTGCCAGCAGCTTGGTAGGAGGCACCGGGGAGCTGTTTTTT. This rearrangement joins TRBV5-6 to TRBJ2-2; tentative D call: TRBD2 (5 bases). This CDR3 is built from 14 residues. Germline assignment: CDR1 SGHDT and CDR2 YYEEEE. V was cut by 0 bases and J by 4 bases, with 7 bases left in between.

This clone appeared a few times. The chain combines TRBV19 with TRBJ2-1; possibly TRBD2 for D (6 bases). CDR1 and CDR2 (germline): LNHDA, SQIVND (reference sequence). V lost 2 bases and J 8 bases, leaving 22 bases between the germline ends. CDR3 length: 17 residues. The CDR3 protein is CASSILDSGRSGDEQFF. As DNA, the CDR3 is TGTGCCAGTAGTATACTGGATAGCGGTAGGAGTGGAGATGAGCAGTTCTTC.

The chain uses TRBV7-9 and TRBJ2-2, with D possibly TRBD2 on 6 matching bases. The germline V gene encodes CDR1 SEHNR and CDR2 FQNEAQ (reference sequence). This CDR3 spans 16 amino acids. V was clipped by 5 bases and J by 0 bases, with 13 bases between them. This CDR3 reads CASSPRLEANTGELFF. In DNA form, the CDR3 reads TGTGCCAGCAGCCCGCGACTAGAAGCGAACACCGGGGAGCTGTTTTTT.

A single count supports this clone. The V and J genes are TRBV12-3 or TRBV12-4 and TRBJ2-4; TRBD1 might be the D (5 bases). CDR3 size: 13 residues. The germline V and J ends were trimmed by 3 bases and 9 bases, with 12 bases remaining between them. This chain's CDR3 is CASSFEGVSIQYF. The CDR3 DNA is TGTGCCAGCAGTTTTGAAGGGGTGTCCATTCAGTACTTC.

V and J are TRBV25-1 and TRBJ1-3, with no clear D. Germline CDR1 reads MGHDK; CDR2 reads SYGVNS. The CDR3 length is 13 residues. V lost 4 bases to trimming and J lost 1 base, with 5 bases between them. The CDR3 nucleotides read TGTGCCAGCAGTGTCCCTTCTGGAAACACCATATATTTT. Its translation: CASSVPSGNTIYF.

The rearrangement links TRBV28 to TRBJ2-3; weak D call: TRBD2 (5 bases). This CDR3 has 16 residues. Germline V lookup: CDR1 MDHEN, CDR2 SYDVKM. Between the trimmed V and J ends, which lost 2 bases and 6 bases, there was a span of 18 bases. This CDR3 is CASSLGGRRKVDTQYF. CDR3 DNA: TGTGCCAGCAGTTTAGGAGGCCGCCGCAAAGTTGATACGCAGTATTTT.

The chain is built from TRBV5-6 and TRBJ1-1; TRBD1 might be the D (5 bases). The CDR3 has 14 residues. Trimming took off 1 base at V and 4 bases at J, with 11 bases between the two ends. CDR1 is SGHDT, CDR2 YYEEEE, per germline. CDR3 residues: CASSLFTGITEAFF. In DNA form, the CDR3 reads TGTGCCAGCAGCTTGTTTACAGGAATCACTGAAGCTTTCTTT.